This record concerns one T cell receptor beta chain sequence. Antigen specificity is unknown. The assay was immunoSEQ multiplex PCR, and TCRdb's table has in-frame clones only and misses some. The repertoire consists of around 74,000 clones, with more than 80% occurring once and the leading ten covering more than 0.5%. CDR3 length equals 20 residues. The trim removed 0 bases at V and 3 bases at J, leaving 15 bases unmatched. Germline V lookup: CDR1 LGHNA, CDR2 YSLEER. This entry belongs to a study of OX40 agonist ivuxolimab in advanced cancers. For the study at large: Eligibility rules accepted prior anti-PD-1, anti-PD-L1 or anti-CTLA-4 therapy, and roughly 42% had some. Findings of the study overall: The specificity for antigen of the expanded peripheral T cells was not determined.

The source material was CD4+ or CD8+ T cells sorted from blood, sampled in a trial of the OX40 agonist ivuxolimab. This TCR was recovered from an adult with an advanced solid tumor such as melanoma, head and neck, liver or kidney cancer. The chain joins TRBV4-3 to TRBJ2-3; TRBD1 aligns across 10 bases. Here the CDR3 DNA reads TGCGCCAGCAGCCAAGACGGCGGGAGACAGGGGGCCTTTAGGACAGATACGCAGTATTTT. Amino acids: CASSQDGGRQGAFRTDTQYF.